This is a list of T cell receptor beta chains from one sample in a study of CD8+ T cells in alopecia areata. The data were produced by immunoSEQ multiplex PCR, yet TCRdb's version contains in-frame clones alone and is incomplete. The table lists 250,000 to 300,000 clones, 55% to 75% of them singletons. Here the sequenced sample was CD4+ T cells sorted from blood, taken at week 24, from a patient treated with tofacitinib. The receptors stem from a human donor with alopecia areata. Both conserved end residues are part of each CDR3. D genes are given only for firm matches. Clone sizes are given selectively: once, few, many, or a class where the clone is expanded.

-,TRBV10-3,TRBJ2-3,few,TGTGCCATCAGTGAGTCGACAGATACGCAGTATTTT,CAISESTDTQYF
-,TRBV4-2,TRBJ2-7,few,TGTGCCAGCAGCCAAGAAGGTGGGGGGACCACCTACGAGCAGTACTTC,CASSQEGGGTTYEQYF
TRBD1,TRBV29-1,TRBJ1-4,-,TGCAGCGTTTCCGGGACAGGGGGTAATGAAAAACTGTTTTTT,CSVSGTGGNEKLFF
TRBD1,TRBV28,TRBJ2-7,-,TGTGCCAGCAGTTTACATGGGACAGGAAGGACCTACGAGCAGTACTTC,CASSLHGTGRTYEQYF
-,TRBV2,TRBJ2-5,few,TGTGCCAGCAGAGGGGGACCACCACAAGAGACCCAGTACTTC,CASRGGPPQETQYF
TRBD2,TRBV29-1,TRBJ2-3,few,TGCAGCGTTGAGGGACTAGCGGGGGGGTTCACAGATACGCAGTATTTT,CSVEGLAGGFTDTQYF
TRBD1,TRBV10-3,TRBJ2-5,-,TGTGCCATCGCAAGGGGGCAGGCAACGCAAGAGACCCAGTACTTC,CAIARGQATQETQYF
TRBD1,TRBV29-1,TRBJ1-2,-,TGCAGCGTCGCCCCGGGACAGGGCGAGGATGGCTACACCTTC,CSVAPGQGEDGYTF
TRBD1,TRBV7-2,TRBJ1-5,-,TGTGCCAGCAGCAGCTACGGGACAGGGATGGGTCAGCCCCAGCATTTT,CASSSYGTGMGQPQHF
-,TRBV21-1,TRBJ2-5,-,TGTGCCAGCAGCAACCCAAGGGACAGTCGGAAGTCGGGGACCCAGTACTTC,CASSNPRDSRKSGTQYF
-,TRBV23-1,TRBJ2-3,-,TGCGCCAGCGGCGGTACACGGGGGCATGATACGCAGTATTTT,CASGGTRGHDTQYF
TRBD2,TRBV7-2,TRBJ2-3,medium-sized,TGTGCCAGCAGCTTCGGACTAGCGGGGGGTTCAGATACGCAGTATTTT,CASSFGLAGGSDTQYF
-,TRBV28,TRBJ1-1,-,TGTGCCAGCAGTGAACGGTACACTGAAGCTTTCTTT,CASSERYTEAFF
-,TRBV6-1,TRBJ2-5,-,TGTGCCAGCAGCGAAATGGTTCAAGAGACCCAGCACTTC,CASSEMVQETQHF
-,TRBV27,TRBJ2-7,-,TGTGCCAGCAGACCCGACGGGTTTTACGAGCAGTACTTC,CASRPDGFYEQYF
-,TRBV14,TRBJ2-7,once,TGTGCCAGCAGCCAAGATTGGGAACTTTGGAAGTCCTACGAGCAGTACTTC,CASSQDWELWKSYEQYF
-,TRBV18,TRBJ2-3,-,TGTGCCAGCTCACCACCGGGACTCCTCACAGATACGCAGTATTTT,CASSPPGLLTDTQYF
-,TRBV30,TRBJ1-5,-,TGTGCCTGGAGTGAGGGGCAGGGCTGGCAGCCCCAGCATTTT,CAWSEGQGWQPQHF
-,TRBV6-6,TRBJ1-5,-,TGTGCCAGCAGTTACTCGGAGGGGCCCATTAAGCATTTT,CASSYSEGPIKHF
TRBD1,TRBV25-1,TRBJ1-6,-,TGTGCCAGCAGTGACGTAGCCAGGGGGCATAATTCACCCCTCCACTTT,CASSDVARGHNSPLHF
TRBD2,TRBV7-9,TRBJ2-3,-,TGTGCCAGCAGCCGCCTAAGACTAGCGGGGACCACAGATACGCAGTATTTT,CASSRLRLAGTTDTQYF
TRBD2,TRBV5-4,TRBJ2-1,-,TGTGCCAGCAGCACCCGGACTAGCTACAATGAGCAGTTCTTC,CASSTRTSYNEQFF
TRBD1,TRBV7-9,TRBJ1-2,-,TGTGCCAGCAGCTTATCGGTCAGGGGGGATGGCTACACCTTC,CASSLSVRGDGYTF
-,TRBV4-2,TRBJ2-7,-,TGTGCCAGCAGCCTCTCCGAGGGTATTGCCTACGAGCAGTACTTC,CASSLSEGIAYEQYF
TRBD1,TRBV7-9,TRBJ1-2,few,TGTGCCAGCAGCAGGTCGACAGGGAGCCATGGCTACACCTTC,CASSRSTGSHGYTF
TRBD1,TRBV5-1,TRBJ1-1,few,TGCGCCAGCAGCAGGACCACAGGGGGTAATTTCGCTGAAGCTTTCTTT,CASSRTTGGNFAEAFF
-,TRBV30,TRBJ2-5,once,TGTGCCTTCACCAAAAGGGAGACCCAGTACTTC,CAFTKRETQYF